Listed here are 22 T cell receptor beta chains from one sample, sequenced in a study of identical twins. TCRdb re-analysed the 5' RACE reads in MiXCR, keeping a single row per CDR3 protein. The sample carries fewer than 500,000 distinct CDR3 sequences, roughly an eighth recorded once. A further study also used this sample, focusing on yellow fever vaccine responses in identical twins.

The specimen was CD4+ T cells sorted from blood. The origin of the receptors is a woman aged 18-30 years in good health.

This clonotype was observed a handful of times. The rearrangement uses TRBV7-8 and TRBJ2-3; 11 bases are shared with TRBD2. Germline V lookup: CDR1 SGHVS, CDR2 FQNEAQ. This CDR3 contains 17 residues. V lost 5 bases to trimming and J lost 6 bases; unmatched junction nucleotides: 13. The DNA of the CDR3 is TGTGCCAGCAGCACCTCACTAGCGGGGGCGCTCGGGGATACGCAGTATTTT. It encodes CASSTSLAGALGDTQYF.

Many counts were recorded for this clonotype. CDR3 loop: CATSVGYEQYF. The DNA of the CDR3 is TGTGCCACCAGTGTTGGGTACGAGCAGTACTTC. The V gene is TRBV24-1, the J gene TRBJ2-7, with D hard to call. The ends were cut back, 5 bases at V and 4 bases at J, with 5 bases in the middle. CDR1 and CDR2 (germline): KGHDR, SFDVKD. CDR3 length equals 11 residues.

This clonotype appeared a few times. The rearrangement joins TRBV12-3 or TRBV12-4 to TRBJ2-1; possibly TRBD2 for D (7 bases). Trimming pared 7 bases from V and 9 bases from J, leaving 13 bases between. The CDR3 sequence is 12 residues long. CDR3 protein: CASKKGGTEQFF. CDR3 DNA sequence: TGTGCCAGCAAGAAGGGGGGGACTGAGCAGTTCTTC.

The chain is built from TRBV2 and TRBJ2-2; 11 positions match TRBD1. Looked up from germline, CDR1 is SNHLY and CDR2 is FYNNEI. The V gene end was trimmed by 6 bases and the J gene end by 8 bases; junction bases not matched to a gene: 8. CDR3 size: 15 residues. DNA of the CDR3: TGTGCCAGCAGCCCGGACAGGGGGCGCTTTGGGGAGCTGTTTTTT. It translates to CASSPDRGRFGELFF.

A word on this clonotype: Relative to the germline gene, one junction end is altered; a read error may explain this. The rearrangement uses TRBV3-1 and TRBJ2-6; 14 bases line up with TRBD2. The germline V gene encodes CDR1 LGHDT and CDR2 YNNKEL (reference sequence). This CDR3 contains 19 residues. CDR3 in amino acids: CASSKELGLAGAGANVLTF. Here the CDR3 DNA reads TGTGCCAGCAGCAAAGAGCTGGGACTAGCGGGAGCTGGGGCCAACGTCCTGACTTTC.

This clonotype showed up many times. The chain couples TRBV12-3 or TRBV12-4 to TRBJ2-7, with 11 bases identical to TRBD2. This CDR3 has 13 residues. V shed 6 bases, J shed 9 bases, and the junction held 7 bases outside the gene matches. DNA of the CDR3: TGTGCCAGCAGCCCTACTAGCGGGGGCGTGCAGTACTTC. Translation gives CASSPTSGGVQYF.

This clonotype has just a few counts. The chain combines TRBV28 with TRBJ2-1, with TRBD2 identical over 9 bases. From germline, CDR1 is MDHEN and CDR2 SYDVKM. Trimming removed 6 bases from V and 2 bases from J; junction bases left unmatched: 8. The CDR3 has 16 amino acids. This CDR3 reads CASRPDLAGTYNEQFF. CDR3 DNA: TGTGCCAGCAGACCAGACCTAGCGGGAACCTACAATGAGCAGTTCTTC. Combining the CDR3 with reference TRBV28 and TRBJ2-1 gives the whole variable domain DVKVTQSSRYLVKRTGEKVFLECVQDMDHENMFWYRQDPGLGLRLIYFSYDVKMKEKGDIPEGYSVSREKKERFSLILESASTNQTSMYLCASRPDLAGTYNEQFFGPGTRLTVL.

Many counts were recorded for this clonotype. This rearrangement joins TRBV5-1 to TRBJ2-7; TRBD1 or TRBD2 may be the D gene (5 bases each). The germline V gene has CDR1 SGHRS and CDR2 YFSETQ. This CDR3 is 12 amino acids long. Trimming took off 5 bases at V and 3 bases at J, with 9 bases between the two ends. This CDR3 reads CASRRDGYEQYF. The CDR3 nucleotides are TGCGCCAGCAGACGGGACGGCTACGAGCAGTACTTC. Variable domain in full (rest from reference TRBV5-1 and TRBJ2-7): KAGVTQTPRYLIKTRGQQVTLSCSPISGHRSVSWYQQTPGQGLQFLFEYFSETQRNKGNFPGRFSGRQFSNSRSEMNVSTLELGDSALYLCASRRDGYEQYFGPGTRLTVT.

The chain has TRBV20-1 and TRBJ1-5; TRBD1 is a possible D gene (5 bases). CDR3 length: 13 residues. The V end lost 6 bases, the J end lost 0 bases, and 9 bases lay between the germline ends. Germline loops: CDR1 DFQATT, CDR2 SNEGSKA (reference sequence). The CDR3 region is CSAPTGSNQPQHF. For the CDR3, the DNA is TGCAGTGCCCCCACAGGTAGCAATCAGCCCCAGCATTTT.

This sequence joins TRBV7-2 and TRBJ1-3; D ambiguous. The V gene lost 0 bases and the J gene lost 0 bases, with 6 bases spanning the gap. Germline V gene data show CDR1 as SGHTA and CDR2 as FQGNSA. The CDR3 contains 15 residues. The DNA for the CDR3 is TGTGCCAGCAGCTTAGCTGGTTACTCTGGAAACACCATATATTTT. It encodes CASSLAGYSGNTIYF. The full variable domain, completed using reference TRBV7-2 and TRBJ1-3, is GAGVSQSPSNKVTEKGKDVELRCDPISGHTALYWYRQSLGQGLEFLIYFQGNSAPDKSGLPSDRFSAERTGGSVSTLTIQRTQQEDSAVYLCASSLAGYSGNTIYFGEGSWLTVV.

This clonotype was seen a few times. V and J are TRBV7-2 and TRBJ2-3; either TRBD1 or TRBD2 may fit D (5 bases each). The CDR3 is 16 amino acids. Germline V gene data show CDR1 as SGHTA and CDR2 as FQGNSA. Trimming took off 1 base at V and 2 bases at J, with 13 bases between the two ends. The CDR3 reads CASSLGTGRVTDTQYF. CDR3 nucleotide sequence: TGTGCCAGCAGCTTAGGGACGGGGCGTGTCACAGATACGCAGTATTTT.

J is TRBJ1-6 and V is TRBV14; possibly TRBD1 for D (6 bases). The germline V and J ends were trimmed by 4 bases and 7 bases, with 11 bases remaining between them. Germline V lookup: CDR1 SGHDN, CDR2 FVKESK. CDR3 length equals 14 residues. In nucleotides, the CDR3 is TGTGCCAGCAGCCTCGGGACAAAAAATTCACCCCTCCACTTT. Translation gives CASSLGTKNSPLHF.

This chain links TRBV10-3 with TRBJ2-5; D is uncertain. V lost 3 bases and J lost 5, with 7 bases in between. The length of the CDR3 is 12 residues. CDR1 and CDR2 (germline): ENHRY, SYGVKD. The CDR3 bases are TGTGCCATCAGTGAATTTAAGGAGACCCAGTACTTC. Its translation: CAISEFKETQYF.

This chain links TRBV2 with TRBJ2-7; D possibly corresponds to TRBD1 (6 bases). This CDR3 spans 12 amino acids. CDR1 SNHLY and CDR2 FYNNEI come from the germline V gene. V dropped 7 bases and J dropped 5 bases, with 12 bases sitting between them. The chain's CDR3 is CASNQGRNEQYF. The DNA of the CDR3 is TGTGCCAGCAACCAGGGGCGGAACGAGCAGTACTTC.

The chain carries TRBV2 and TRBJ2-3, with TRBD1 matching over 9 bases. V was clipped by 4 bases and J by 4 bases; unmatched bases: 6. Looked up from germline, CDR1 is SNHLY and CDR2 is FYNNEI. CDR3 length: 15 amino acids. CDR3 sequence: CASSVRTGESDTQYF. As DNA, the CDR3 is TGTGCCAGCAGTGTCAGGACAGGGGAATCAGATACGCAGTATTTT.

The rearrangement links TRBV3-1 to TRBJ2-1; 7 bases map to TRBD2. Germline assignment: CDR1 LGHDT and CDR2 YNNKEL (reference sequence). This CDR3 is built from 14 residues. With 1 base clipped from V and 7 bases from J, the junction kept 4 bases outside the gene matches. The CDR3 protein is CASSQGSSGNEQFF. The DNA for the CDR3 is TGTGCCAGCAGCCAAGGTTCTAGCGGAAATGAGCAGTTCTTC.

This clonotype was observed a few times. This rearrangement joins TRBV7-2 to TRBJ2-2, with TRBD2 matching 13 bases. Germline assignment: CDR1 SGHTA and CDR2 FQGNSA. The V segment lost 5 bases and the J segment 6 bases; nucleotides outside the gene matches: 3. The CDR3 loop spans 15 amino acids. CDR3 nucleotides: TGTGCCAGCAGCGCAACTAGCGGGGGGGCCGGGGAGCTGTTTTTT. Translated, it gives CASSATSGGAGELFF.

This clonotype was seen repeatedly, ten times or more. V gene TRBV12-3 or TRBV12-4 combines with J gene TRBJ1-1, with D possibly TRBD1 on 5 matching bases. The CDR3 length is 14 residues. V lost 6 bases, J lost 2 bases, and 13 bases lay in between. CDR3: CASSPGGGNTEAFF. The CDR3 bases are TGTGCCAGCAGCCCGGGGGGAGGCAACACTGAAGCTTTCTTT.

This clonotype came up a few times. The rearrangement uses TRBV5-1 and TRBJ1-2, with unresolved D. Trimming removed 3 bases at V and 0 bases at J, with 12 bases between. This CDR3 is 15 amino acids long. Germline V gives CDR1 SGHRS, CDR2 YFSETQ. The CDR3 loop is CASSSTDPANYGYTF. The CDR3 nucleotides read TGCGCCAGCAGCTCTACGGACCCGGCTAACTATGGCTACACCTTC. Combining the CDR3 with reference TRBV5-1 and TRBJ1-2 gives the whole variable domain KAGVTQTPRYLIKTRGQQVTLSCSPISGHRSVSWYQQTPGQGLQFLFEYFSETQRNKGNFPGRFSGRQFSNSRSEMNVSTLELGDSALYLCASSSTDPANYGYTFGSGTRLTVV.

This clonotype has just a few counts. V gene TRBV11-2 combines with J gene TRBJ2-3; 13 bases are shared with TRBD2. Germline V lookup: CDR1 SGHAT, CDR2 FQNNGV. Trimming took 7 bases from V and 2 from J; bases not matched to a gene: 9. The CDR3 contains 17 residues. Here the CDR3 reads CASTERLAGGLTDTQYF. The CDR3 nucleotides are TGTGCCAGCACCGAAAGACTAGCGGGGGGACTCACAGATACGCAGTATTTT.

In this sample, this clonotype turned up a few times. The rearrangement joins TRBV7-9 to TRBJ1-1; no definite D call. V was trimmed by 1 base and J by 5 bases, leaving 5 bases between them. The germline CDR1 and CDR2 sequences are SEHNR and FQNEAQ (reference sequence). CDR3 length: 12 residues. The CDR3 loop is CASSLGWTEAFF. In DNA form, the CDR3 reads TGTGCCAGCAGCTTAGGGTGGACTGAAGCTTTCTTT.

This clonotype appeared a few times. This chain links TRBV2 with TRBJ2-3; D may be TRBD2 (6 bases). Germline V gene lookup returns CDR1 SNHLY and CDR2 FYNNEI. The CDR3 contains 14 residues. Trimming took off 3 bases at V and 1 base at J, with 8 bases between the two ends. The CDR3 reads CASSDSGGTDTQYF. CDR3 bases: TGTGCCAGCAGTGATTCGGGGGGCACAGATACGCAGTATTTT.